What follows are 7 T cell receptor beta chains derived from one specimen sequenced in a study of shared clonotypes between healthy human individuals. Repertoires were generated with immunoSEQ multiplex PCR, while TCRdb's copy carries only in-frame clones and drops some. The repertoire holds millions of clones, with roughly 92% as singletons. Material for sequencing was naive CD4+ T cells sorted from blood. The sample's subset: CD45RA+ positively selected. The receptor source for this set is a man between 18 and 29 years old in good health.

The chain joins TRBV7-2 to TRBJ2-2; the D gene could be TRBD1 or TRBD2 (5 bases each). The length of the CDR3 is 13 residues. The V gene's germline CDR1 is SGHTA and CDR2 FQGNSA. The V gene lost 2 bases and the J gene lost 7 bases, with 8 bases spanning the gap. This CDR3 reads CASSLLGVGELFF. As DNA, the CDR3 is TGTGCCAGCAGCTTATTGGGGGTCGGGGAGCTGTTTTTT.

The rearrangement links TRBV19 to TRBJ2-7; a weak D match, TRBD1 (6 bases). Trimming removed 8 bases from V and 0 bases from J, with 17 bases in between. The CDR3 runs 15 residues. Germline V gives CDR1 LNHDA, CDR2 SQIVND (reference sequence). DNA of the CDR3: TGTGCCAGTGGGGAACAGGGAGCTTTCTCCTACGAGCAGTACTTC. This codes for CASGEQGAFSYEQYF.

The chain uses TRBV11-3 and TRBJ2-3; D uncertain. This CDR3 spans 15 amino acids. Germline V CDR1 and CDR2: SGHNT, YENEEA. Trimming removed 4 bases at V and 0 bases at J, with 11 bases between. The CDR3 nucleotides are TGTGCCAGCAGCTATGGGCTCCGAAGCACAGATACGCAGTATTTT. It is translated as CASSYGLRSTDTQYF.

V and J are TRBV2 and TRBJ2-2; D tentatively fits TRBD1 or TRBD2 (6 bases each). The CDR3 totals 13 residues. Trimming stripped 11 bases from V and 4 bases from J, with 14 bases between. Germline V lookup: CDR1 SNHLY, CDR2 FYNNEI. Written as DNA, the CDR3 is TGTGCCGGGGGCTGGAGGGGCACCGGGGAGCTGTTTTTT. It translates to CAGGWRGTGELFF.

This clone was detected only once. The chain carries TRBV4-1 and TRBJ2-7; the D is unclear. V was trimmed by 1 base and J by 5 bases, leaving 12 bases between them. Germline CDR1 and CDR2: MGHRA and YSYEKL. The CDR3 has 14 residues. The CDR3 loop is CASSQGHPDHEQYF. DNA for the CDR3: TGCGCCAGCAGCCAAGGACACCCTGACCACGAGCAGTACTTC.

The genes are TRBV29-1 and TRBJ2-1, with D unclear. The CDR3 consists of 11 residues. The germline V gene has CDR1 SQVTM and CDR2 ANQGSEA. Trimming cost V 4 bases and J 4 bases, with 5 bases left between them. The CDR3 nucleotides read TGCAGCGTTGTCCCATACAATGAGCAGTTCTTC. As protein: CSVVPYNEQFF.

The chain couples TRBV5-1 to TRBJ2-3; D unclear. The germline V gene encodes CDR1 SGHRS and CDR2 YFSETQ. The V and J ends lost 4 bases and 3 bases respectively, with 15 bases between them. The CDR3 is 15 residues long. The CDR3 DNA reads TGCGCCAGCAGCGCTATGGCACTCGGGACAGATACGCAGTATTTT. Translating it yields CASSAMALGTDTQYF. Variable domain in full (rest from reference TRBV5-1 and TRBJ2-3): KAGVTQTPRYLIKTRGQQVTLSCSPISGHRSVSWYQQTPGQGLQFLFEYFSETQRNKGNFPGRFSGRQFSNSRSEMNVSTLELGDSALYLCASSAMALGTDTQYFGPGTRLTVL.